This T cell receptor (beta chain) was found in a study of T cell responses to AZD1222 COVID-19 vaccine. The V gene lost 4 bases and the J gene lost 7 bases, with 16 bases spanning the gap. This CDR3 has 14 residues. Germline V gene lookup returns CDR1 MRHNA and CDR2 SNTAGT. Clones were read by immunoSEQ multiplex PCR, and TCRdb kept only the in-frame ones, dropping some. The sample includes roughly 160,000 clones, approximately 90% seen only once; the top ten take approximately 2%. For this clone: Its antigen remains unidentified.

Study-wide points: Baseline serostatus was positive in only a handful of AZD1222 recipients. A mostly white British donor set with more females was recruited, and clonal diversity was possibly underestimated.

This receptor was obtained from an adult in good health. The rearrangement links TRBV6-4 to TRBJ1-1; the D gene is possibly TRBD1 (6 bases). The specimen comprised peripheral blood, sampled on day 0 of AZD1222 vaccination. DNA for the CDR3: TGTGCCAGCAGTGTCGAAGCAGGGGCCGGTGAAGCTTTCTTT. It yields the protein CASSVEAGAGEAFF.